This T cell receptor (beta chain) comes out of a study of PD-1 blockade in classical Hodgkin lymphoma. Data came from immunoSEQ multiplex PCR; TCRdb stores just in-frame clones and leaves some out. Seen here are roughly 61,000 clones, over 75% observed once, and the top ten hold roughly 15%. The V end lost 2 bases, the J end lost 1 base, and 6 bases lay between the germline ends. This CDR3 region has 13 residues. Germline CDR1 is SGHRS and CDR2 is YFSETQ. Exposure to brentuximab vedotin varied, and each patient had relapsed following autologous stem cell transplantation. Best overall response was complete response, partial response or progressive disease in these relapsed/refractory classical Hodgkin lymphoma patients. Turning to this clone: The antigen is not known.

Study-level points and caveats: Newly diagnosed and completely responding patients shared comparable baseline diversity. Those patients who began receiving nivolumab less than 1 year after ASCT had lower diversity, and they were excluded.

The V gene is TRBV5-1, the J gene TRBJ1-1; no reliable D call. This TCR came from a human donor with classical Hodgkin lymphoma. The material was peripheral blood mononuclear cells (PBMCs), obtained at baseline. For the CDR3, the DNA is TGCGCCAGCAGCTTAAACGAGAACACTGAAGCTTTCTTT. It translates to CASSLNENTEAFF. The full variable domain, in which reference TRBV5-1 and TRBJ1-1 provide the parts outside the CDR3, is KAGVTQTPRYLIKTRGQQVTLSCSPISGHRSVSWYQQTPGQGLQFLFEYFSETQRNKGNFPGRFSGRQFSNSRSEMNVSTLELGDSALYLCASSLNENTEAFFGQGTRLTVV.